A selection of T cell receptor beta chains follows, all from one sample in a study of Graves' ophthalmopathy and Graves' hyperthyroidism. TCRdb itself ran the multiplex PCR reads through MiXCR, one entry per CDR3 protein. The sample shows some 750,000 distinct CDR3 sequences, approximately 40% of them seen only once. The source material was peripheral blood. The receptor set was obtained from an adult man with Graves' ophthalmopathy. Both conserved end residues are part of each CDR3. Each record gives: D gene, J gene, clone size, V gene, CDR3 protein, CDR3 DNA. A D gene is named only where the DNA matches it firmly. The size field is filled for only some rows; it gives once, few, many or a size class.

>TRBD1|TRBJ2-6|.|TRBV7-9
CASSLNGGTGENVLTF
TGTGCCAGCAGCCTAAATGGAGGGACAGGGGAGAACGTCCTGACTTTC
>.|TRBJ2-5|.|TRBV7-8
CASSTGGSEETQYF
TGTGCCAGCAGCACCGGTGGATCCGAAGAGACCCAGTACTTC
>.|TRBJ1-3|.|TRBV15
CATSSPDSIGTIYF
TGTGCCACCAGCAGCCCGGACAGTATTGGCACCATATATTTT
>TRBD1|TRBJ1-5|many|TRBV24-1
CATSAAGQGSNQPQHF
TGTGCCACCAGTGCTGCGGGACAGGGATCAAATCAGCCCCAGCATTTT
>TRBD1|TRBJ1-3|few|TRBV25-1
CASSSSGTGIRNTIYF
TGTGCCAGCAGCTCCTCCGGGACAGGGATCCGAAACACCATATATTTT
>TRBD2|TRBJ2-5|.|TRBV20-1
CSATRRGLAGEYSQETQYF
TGCAGTGCAACCCGAAGGGGACTAGCGGGAGAGTACTCCCAAGAGACCCAGTACTTC
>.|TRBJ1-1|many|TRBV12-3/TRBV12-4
CASSLGSSEAFF
TGTGCCAGCAGTTTGGGGTCCTCGGAAGCTTTCTTT
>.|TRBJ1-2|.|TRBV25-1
CASKMGPIIRNYGYTF
TGTGCCAGCAAAATGGGGCCCATCATCAGAAACTATGGCTACACCTTC
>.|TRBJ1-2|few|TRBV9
CASSASTRRRKQDYGYTF
TGTGCCAGCAGCGCCTCTACCCGCAGGCGTAAGCAAGACTATGGCTACACCTTC
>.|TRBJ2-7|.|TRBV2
CASSPSYGQYF
TGTGCCAGCAGTCCTTCCTACGGGCAGTACTTC
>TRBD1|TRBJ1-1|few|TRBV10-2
CASRETGGATEAFF
TGCGCCAGCAGAGAAACAGGGGGCGCGACTGAAGCTTTCTTT
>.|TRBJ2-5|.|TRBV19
CASSMGQQETQYF
TGTGCCAGTAGTATGGGACAACAAGAGACCCAGTACTTC
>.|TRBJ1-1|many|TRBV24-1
CATSDLAGTEASF
TGTGCCACCAGTGATTTGGCTGGTACTGAAGCTTCCTTT
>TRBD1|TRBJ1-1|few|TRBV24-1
CASRGAVGAFF
TGTGCCAGCAGGGGGGCTGTTGGAGCTTTCTTT
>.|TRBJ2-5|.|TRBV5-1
CASSYATPLETQYF
TGCGCCAGCAGCTACGCGACCCCTCTTGAGACCCAGTACTTC
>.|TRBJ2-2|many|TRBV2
CASSEREPKYTGELFF
TGTGCCAGCAGTGAACGGGAACCGAAATACACCGGGGAGCTGTTTTTT
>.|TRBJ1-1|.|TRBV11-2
CASSLEAFMNTEAFF
TGTGCCAGCAGCTTAGAAGCATTTATGAACACTGAAGCTTTCTTT
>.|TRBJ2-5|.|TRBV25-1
CASSHGTQETQYF
TGTGCCAGCAGTCACGGGACACAAGAGACCCAGTACTTC
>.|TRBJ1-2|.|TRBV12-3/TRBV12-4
CASSLEHTNYGYTF
TGTGCCAGCAGTTTAGAACACACAAACTATGGCTACACCTTC
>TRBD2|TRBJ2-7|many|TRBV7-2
CASSLVAGGSHSYEQYF
TGTGCCAGCAGCTTAGTAGCGGGAGGGAGTCACTCCTACGAGCAGTACTTC
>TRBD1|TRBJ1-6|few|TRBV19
CASSLRTGGDSNSPLHF
TGTGCCAGTAGTCTACGGACAGGGGGCGACTCCAATTCACCCCTCCACTTT
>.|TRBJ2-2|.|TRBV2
CASLESGELFF
TGTGCCAGCCTCGAGTCCGGGGAGCTGTTTTTT
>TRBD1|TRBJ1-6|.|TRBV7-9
CASGQGAPLPLHF
TGTGCCAGCGGACAGGGGGCCCCGCTCCCCCTCCACTTT
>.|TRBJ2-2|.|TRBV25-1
CASRGLGGLGELFF
TGTGCCAGCAGGGGACTGGGGGGGCTAGGGGAGCTGTTTTTT
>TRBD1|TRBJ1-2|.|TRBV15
CATSRKTGEGGYTF
TGTGCCACCAGCAGAAAAACAGGGGAAGGTGGCTACACCTTC
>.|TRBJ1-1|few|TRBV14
CASSHRFPERGMNTEAFF
TGTGCCAGCAGCCATCGGTTCCCAGAGAGGGGCATGAACACTGAAGCTTTCTTT
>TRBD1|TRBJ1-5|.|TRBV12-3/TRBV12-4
CASKRTGGSQPQHF
TGTGCCAGCAAAAGGACAGGGGGCTCTCAGCCCCAGCATTTT
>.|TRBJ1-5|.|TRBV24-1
CATSDDRAGDQPQHF
TGTGCCACCAGTGATGATCGGGCAGGGGATCAGCCCCAGCATTTT
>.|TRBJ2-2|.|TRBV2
CASSDSLVSGELFF
TGTGCCAGCAGTGACTCTCTAGTCTCCGGGGAGCTGTTTTTT
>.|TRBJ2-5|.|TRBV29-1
CSVPIGSWGETQYF
TGCAGCGTCCCGATCGGCAGCTGGGGAGAGACCCAGTACTTC
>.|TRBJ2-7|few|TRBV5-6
CASSLEITGTYEQYF
TGTGCCAGCAGCTTGGAAATTACAGGGACCTACGAGCAGTACTTC
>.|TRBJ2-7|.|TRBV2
CASSQQGASGEQYF
TGTGCCAGCAGCCAACAGGGAGCCAGCGGCGAGCAGTACTTC
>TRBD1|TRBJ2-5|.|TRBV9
CASSSPRQGEKETQYF
TGTGCCAGCAGCTCCCCCCGACAGGGAGAAAAAGAGACCCAGTACTTC
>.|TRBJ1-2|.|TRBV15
CATSRGTAPGYTF
TGTGCCACCAGCAGAGGGACAGCACCTGGCTACACCTTC
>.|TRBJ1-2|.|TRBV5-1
CASSLLQGYNGYTF
TGCGCCAGCAGCTTGTTGCAGGGTTATAATGGCTACACCTTC
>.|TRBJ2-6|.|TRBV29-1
CSVEDYRPGTPSGANVLTF
TGCAGCGTTGAAGATTACAGACCCGGGACGCCGTCTGGGGCCAACGTCCTGACTTTC
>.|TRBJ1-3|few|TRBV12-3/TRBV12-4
CASRRTTGNTIYF
TGTGCCAGCAGGCGGACAACTGGAAACACCATATATTTT
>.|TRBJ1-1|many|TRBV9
CASSMTVMNTEAFF
TGTGCCAGCAGTATGACCGTCATGAACACTGAAGCTTTCTTT
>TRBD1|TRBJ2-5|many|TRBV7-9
CASSLDRENAETQYF
TGTGCCAGCAGCTTGGACAGGGAGAACGCGGAGACCCAGTACTTC
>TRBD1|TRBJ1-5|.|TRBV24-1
CATSRVTGGTGDQPQHF
TGTGCCACCAGCAGGGTGACAGGGGGCACCGGGGATCAGCCCCAGCATTTT
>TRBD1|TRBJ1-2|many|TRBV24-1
CATSDDDRAGYTF
TGTGCCACCAGTGATGATGACAGGGCTGGCTACACCTTC
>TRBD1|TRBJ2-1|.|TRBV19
CASSILQGGDEQFF
TGTGCCAGTAGTATACTACAGGGGGGCGATGAGCAGTTCTTC
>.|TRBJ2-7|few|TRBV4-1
CASSQDPRSGEQYF
TGCGCCAGCAGCCAAGATCCAAGATCCGGCGAGCAGTACTTC
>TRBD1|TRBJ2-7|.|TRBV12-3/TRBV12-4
CASSYFTGGTFVYEQYF
TGTGCCAGCAGTTACTTTACAGGGGGCACTTTCGTCTACGAGCAGTACTTC
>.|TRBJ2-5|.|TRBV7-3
CASSLTVGTQYF
TGTGCCAGCAGCCTTACCGTTGGGACCCAGTACTTC
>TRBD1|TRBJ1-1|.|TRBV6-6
CASSYSDRVSEAFF
TGTGCCAGCAGTTACTCCGACAGGGTTTCTGAAGCTTTCTTT
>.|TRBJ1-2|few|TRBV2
CASSQDIFRGNFRGYTF
TGCGCCAGCAGCCAAGATATTTTTAGGGGGAATTTCCGCGGCTACACCTTC
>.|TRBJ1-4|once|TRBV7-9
CASSFARPGGDEKLFF
TGTGCCAGCAGCTTTGCCCGACCGGGAGGGGATGAAAAACTGTTTTTT
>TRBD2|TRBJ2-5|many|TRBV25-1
CASSAASGGLRQETQYF
TGTGCCAGCAGTGCGGCTAGCGGGGGTCTTCGCCAAGAGACCCAGTACTTC
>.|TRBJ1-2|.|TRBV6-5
CASSPTTGPLGYTF
TGTGCCAGCAGTCCAACGACAGGCCCCTTAGGCTACACCTTC
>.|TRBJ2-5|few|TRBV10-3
CASSYRVRETQYF
TGTGCCAGCAGTTACCGGGTTAGAGAGACCCAGTACTTC
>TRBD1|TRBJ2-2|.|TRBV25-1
CASSQGPGTGGIGELFF
TGCGCCAGCAGCCAGGGCCCCGGGACAGGAGGGATCGGGGAGCTGTTTTTT
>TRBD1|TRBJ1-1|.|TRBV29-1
CSARGTGGMNTEAFF
TGCAGCGCCAGAGGGACAGGGGGCATGAACACTGAAGCTTTCTTT
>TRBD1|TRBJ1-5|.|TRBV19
CASRNDRVGGQPQHF
TGTGCCAGTAGGAACGACAGGGTCGGCGGTCAGCCCCAGCATTTT
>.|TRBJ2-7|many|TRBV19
CASSQDSASYEQYF
TGTGCCAGTAGCCAGGACAGCGCGTCCTACGAGCAGTACTTC